This entry features one T cell receptor (beta chain) sequence. Its specificity is not known. The data were produced by immunoSEQ multiplex PCR, yet TCRdb's version contains in-frame clones alone and is incomplete. Of tens of thousands of clones in the sample, just over 85% were seen once. Trimming pared 4 bases from V and 7 bases from J, leaving 19 bases between. Germline V gives CDR1 MGHRA, CDR2 YSYEKL. This CDR3 region has 15 residues. The entry originates in a study of T cells after posttransplantation cyclophosphamide. Whole-study results and caveats: Blood and skin or GI T cell repertoires showed limited TRB overlap. Later blood repertoires were often dominated by clones from the donor CD8+ memory compartment. TRB clonality was highly associated with recipient CMV seropositivity and reactivation.

The rearrangement joins TRBV4-1 to TRBJ1-2; D remains ambiguous. The origin of this receptor is a man aged 25-40 years with a blood cancer, CMV-positive, and with a related stem cell donor. The material sequenced was PBMCs. This CDR3 is CASSPGTGSLSGYTF. The CDR3 DNA reads as TGCGCCAGCAGCCCGGGTACCGGGAGCCTTAGTGGCTACACCTTC.